The 17 T cell receptor beta chains reported below all come from one sample, sequenced in a study of shared clonotypes between healthy human individuals. Sequencing was performed with immunoSEQ multiplex PCR; in TCRdb, only in-frame clones are kept and a portion is missing. The data show about 1.1 million clones, around 82% seen once. Sequences were obtained from memory CD4+ T cells from PBMCs. Subset noted: CD45RA-negative fraction. The receptors were gathered from a man between 18 and 29 years old in good health. Some clones in this sample may be carry-over from other donors' samples.

V is TRBV28 and J is TRBJ2-5; D gene ambiguous. The J call may be in error: the DNA end matches TRBJ2-7 better. Germline assignment: CDR1 MDHEN and CDR2 SYDVKM. This CDR3 region has 17 residues. The CDR3 region is CASSSVWGTASSYEQYF. DNA of the CDR3: TGTGCCAGCAGTTCGGTGTGGGGAACAGCGAGCTCCTACGAGCAGTACTTC.

This sequence joins TRBV30 and TRBJ2-5; D is perhaps TRBD1 (5 bases). The DNA matches TRBJ2-7 better at its end, which makes the J call doubtful. The CDR3 loop spans 13 amino acids. CDR1 is GTSNPN, CDR2 SVGIG, per germline (reference sequence). CDR3 in DNA: TGTGCCTGGGGACAACAAAGGGCCTACGAGCAGTACTTC. Residues: CAWGQQRAYEQYF.

As for this clone: Being one base from a much bigger clone, this may be a read error. This CDR3 is also generated by other DNA sequences in the sample. The rearrangement uses TRBV5-1 and TRBJ2-5, with no clear D. This CDR3 has 12 residues. Between the trimmed V and J ends, which lost 0 bases and 2 bases, there was a span of 2 bases. Per germline, CDR1 SGHRS and CDR2 YFSETQ. The CDR3 DNA is TGCGCCAGCAGCTTGGAGCAAGAGACCCAGTACTTC. Its protein product is CASSLEQETQYF.

The V call is TRBV7-2, the J call TRBJ2-1; the match to TRBD2 covers 9 bases. CDR1 is SGHTA and CDR2 is FQGNSA in the germline V gene. Unmatched junction bases numbered 9, after V lost 1 base and J lost 8 bases. The CDR3 has 16 amino acids. CDR3 sequence: CASSLGGGRASDEQFF. The DNA for the CDR3 is TGTGCCAGCAGCTTAGGCGGCGGGAGGGCCTCGGATGAGCAGTTCTTC.

The chain employs TRBV5-1 and TRBJ1-1, with 9 bases lining up with TRBD1. In germline, CDR1 is SGHRS, CDR2 YFSETQ. V was clipped by 7 bases and J by 4 bases; unmatched bases: 11. The CDR3 contains 15 residues. The CDR3 is CASSTLQGAGTEAFF. The CDR3 region has the DNA TGCGCCAGCTCAACTTTACAGGGGGCGGGCACTGAAGCTTTCTTT.

This clone was observed a single time. The rearrangement uses TRBV27 and TRBJ2-5, with 11 nucleotides matching TRBD2. Germline trimming cut 7 bases from V and 4 bases from J; bases unmatched to any gene: 5. Germline V gives CDR1 MNHEY, CDR2 SMNVEV (reference sequence). CDR3 size: 14 residues. In DNA, the CDR3 is TGTGCCAGCACCAAACTAGCGGGAGTAGAGACCCAGTACTTC. Translation gives CASTKLAGVETQYF.

This chain connects TRBV6-5 to TRBJ2-5; 12 nucleotides match TRBD1. The CDR3 has 13 residues. CDR1 is MNHEY and CDR2 is SVGAGI in the germline V gene. After removal of 11 bases from V and 5 bases from J, the junction contained 6 bases not matched to a gene. The CDR3 reads CAAGTGGGETQYF. CDR3 nucleotide sequence: TGTGCCGCAGGGACAGGGGGCGGTGAGACCCAGTACTTC.

The CDR3 here is CASSVRPGTGVDGYTF. DNA for the CDR3: TGTGCCAGCAGCGTAAGGCCCGGGACAGGGGTGGATGGCTACACCTTC. The chain carries TRBV9 and TRBJ1-2; the match to TRBD1 covers 10 bases. V trimming: 1 base; J trimming: 6 bases; junction bases outside the gene matches: 9. From germline, CDR1 is SGDLS and CDR2 YYNGEE. The CDR3 loop spans 16 amino acids.

This clone was recorded once. The gene calls are TRBV5-1 and TRBJ2-2; D is unclear. Germline V gene lookup returns CDR1 SGHRS and CDR2 YFSETQ. Trimming took off 3 bases at V and 5 bases at J, with 20 bases between the two ends. This CDR3 has 17 residues. DNA of the CDR3: TGCGCCAGCAGCTCGGTCCCGACACTCACCTTGACCGGGGAGCTGTTTTTT. Translated, it gives CASSSVPTLTLTGELFF.

The CDR3 DNA is TGCGCCAGCAGTGAGTCCGGCTACCATACGCAGTATTTT. Protein product: CASSESGYHTQYF. The chain is built from TRBV10-2 and TRBJ2-3; D gene ambiguous. V was pared by 0 bases and J by 7 bases, with 8 bases between. The CDR3 extends over 13 amino acids. Germline V gene data show CDR1 as WSHSY and CDR2 as SAAADI.

The chain carries TRBV7-2 and TRBJ1-2; 7 bases are shared with TRBD1. CDR1 SGHTA and CDR2 FQGNSA come from the germline V gene. CDR3 length: 15 residues. Germline trimming cut 1 base from V and 2 bases from J; bases unmatched to any gene: 4. The DNA for the CDR3 is TGTGCCAGCAGCTTAGTGTTGACAGGGAACTATGGCTACACCTTC. Translated, it gives CASSLVLTGNYGYTF.

This clone has a single count. The rearrangement joins TRBV2 to TRBJ1-5, with D maybe TRBD1 (5 bases). V lost 5 bases and J lost 6, with 14 bases in between. Germline lookup yields CDR1 SNHLY and CDR2 FYNNEI. The CDR3 runs to 14 residues. CDR3 in DNA: TGTGCCAGCAGTTCAGGGAGAGGAAGTCAGCCCCAGCATTTT. It yields the protein CASSSGRGSQPQHF.

This clone was recorded at least ten times. The genes are TRBV7-2 and TRBJ2-3; a possible D gene is TRBD1 (5 bases). V gave up 5 bases and J gave up 3 bases, with 18 bases separating them. Germline CDR1 SGHTA, CDR2 FQGNSA. The CDR3 covers 16 residues. DNA for the CDR3: TGTGCCAGCAGCAGATCTGCAGGCAGGGTAACAGATACGCAGTATTTT. Translated, it gives CASSRSAGRVTDTQYF.

To note about this clone: Other nucleotide sequences from this sample produce the same CDR3. The chain recombines TRBV9 with TRBJ1-2; D is unresolved. From germline, CDR1 is SGDLS and CDR2 YYNGEE. This CDR3 region has 13 residues. V gave up 0 bases and J gave up 3 bases, with 6 bases separating them. Here the CDR3 DNA reads TGTGCCAGCAGCGTAGGAGAGGACTATGGCTACACCTTC. It encodes CASSVGEDYGYTF.

The chain has TRBV28 and TRBJ2-5, with 8 bases lining up with TRBD1. V dropped 7 bases and J dropped 5; count of bases not matched to a gene: 18. Germline V gives CDR1 MDHEN, CDR2 SYDVKM. The CDR3 consists of 17 residues. The DNA for the CDR3 is TGTGCCAGCACCACGACAGGGGTCTTAGCGGCGGAGGAGACCCAGTACTTC. Its translation is CASTTTGVLAAEETQYF.

V and J are TRBV5-1 and TRBJ1-4; D call uncertain. V was pared by 1 base and J by 8 bases, with 12 bases between. CDR1 SGHRS and CDR2 YFSETQ come from the germline V gene. There are 14 residues in the CDR3. The CDR3 here is CASSLYFRGEKLFF. The CDR3 nucleotides read TGCGCCAGCAGCTTGTATTTTCGTGGCGAAAAACTGTTTTTT.

V is TRBV6-6 and J is TRBJ1-5, with D tentatively TRBD1 (6 bases). The CDR3 runs to 15 residues. Trimming pared 0 bases from V and 1 base from J, leaving 7 bases between. Per the germline V gene, CDR1 is MNHNY and CDR2 is SVGAGI (reference sequence). CDR3 residues: CASSYSRGSNQPQHF. The CDR3 DNA sequence: TGTGCCAGCAGTTACTCGAGGGGGAGCAATCAGCCCCAGCATTTT.